This TCR beta chain was retrieved from a study of blood T cell repertoires in COVID-19. Study background: T cells, B-cell-depleted T cells, or PBMCs provided the cDNA or gDNA that served as material.

Germline assignment: CDR1 SGHRS and CDR2 YFSETQ. The ends were cut back, 0 bases at V and 6 bases at J, with 8 bases in the middle. CDR3 size: 13 residues. Original processing methods: The assay estimated nucleated cells by amplifying reference gene primers. TCRdb keeps only in-frame clones here, not all; method: immunoSEQ multiplex PCR. The DNA was the basis for D and trimming; V, J and clone size are from that table. Among 230,000 or so clones listed, roughly 87% were seen once. The sequence derives from a middle-aged man with active or convalescent COVID-19. The V call is TRBV5-1, the J call TRBJ2-3; TRBD2 might be the D (6 bases). The source material was peripheral blood. CDR3 residues: CASSLGSGDTQYF. The CDR3 coding sequence is TGCGCCAGCAGCTTGGGAAGCGGGGATACGCAGTATTTT.